The 24 T cell receptor beta chains below all came from one sample that was sequenced in a study of shared clonotypes between healthy human individuals. Produced via immunoSEQ multiplex PCR; TCRdb's table is partial and in-frame only. The sample lists around 1.9 million clones; 85% to 95% were seen once. Selected positively for CCR7 and CD45RO-negative, naive CD8 cells excluded terminally differentiated effector memory CD45RA+ cells. Sequenced material: naive CD8+ T cells from PBMCs. These receptors were collected from a man between 18 and 29 years old in good health. Some clones in this sample may be carry-over from other donors' samples.

The rearrangement joins TRBV5-1 to TRBJ2-5, with TRBD1 as a possible D gene (6 bases). There are 14 residues in the CDR3. V dropped 5 bases and J dropped 0 bases, with 11 bases sitting between them. Germline V gives CDR1 SGHRS, CDR2 YFSETQ. The CDR3: CASRATGNQETQYF. The CDR3 nucleotides are TGCGCCAGCAGAGCCACAGGGAACCAAGAGACCCAGTACTTC.

The J gene is TRBJ2-4, the V gene TRBV18, with unresolved D. The CDR3 is made up of 15 amino acids. Germline loops: CDR1 KGHSH, CDR2 LQKENI. V was pared by 3 bases and J by 6 bases, with 15 bases between. CDR3 protein: CASSPSRALRNIQYF. CDR3 nucleotide sequence: TGTGCCAGCTCACCCTCTCGGGCACTCCGAAACATTCAGTACTTC.

This rearrangement joins TRBV7-9 to TRBJ1-2; D gene ambiguous. The V end lost 4 bases, the J end lost 8 bases, and 11 bases lay between the germline ends. The length of the CDR3 is 12 residues. Germline CDR1 is SEHNR and CDR2 is FQNEAQ (reference sequence). CDR3 in amino acids: CASSSIQGGYTF. CDR3 in DNA: TGTGCCAGCAGCTCCATCCAAGGGGGCTACACCTTC.

This clone has a single count. This chain links TRBV2 with TRBJ2-1, with a weak D call TRBD2 (6 bases). Germline-derived CDR1 and CDR2 are SNHLY and FYNNEI. The ends were cut back, 7 bases at V and 5 bases at J, with 15 bases in the middle. The CDR3 spans 14 residues. As DNA, the CDR3 is TGTGCCAGCACCCCGTCTTGGGGGGACAATGAGCAGTTCTTC. Protein product: CASTPSWGDNEQFF.

The chain is built from TRBV5-6 and TRBJ2-1; TRBD2 matches at 11 bases. Germline CDR1 is SGHDT and CDR2 is YYEEEE. The V and J ends lost 4 bases and 4 bases, in that order; junction bases with no gene match: 7. CDR3 length: 16 residues. CDR3 loop: CASSPPGLAGYNEQFF. In DNA form, the CDR3 reads TGTGCCAGCAGCCCCCCCGGACTAGCGGGTTACAATGAGCAGTTCTTC.

The chain has TRBV9 and TRBJ1-2, with TRBD1 matching 8 bases. Germline trimming cut 3 bases from V and 0 bases from J; bases unmatched to any gene: 10. The CDR3 length is 17 residues. Germline CDR1 SGDLS, CDR2 YYNGEE. The CDR3 DNA reads as TGTGCCAGCAGCGGGATACTTACGACAGGGGCTAACTATGGCTACACCTTC. It codes for CASSGILTTGANYGYTF. The whole variable domain, filled in from reference TRBV9 and TRBJ1-2, reads DSGVTQTPKHLITATGQRVTLRCSPRSGDLSVYWYQQSLDQGLQFLIQYYNGEERAKGNILERFSAQQFPDLHSELNLSSLELGDSALYFCASSGILTTGANYGYTFGSGTRLTVV.

Of note for this clone: This specimen includes other DNA sequences encoding the same CDR3. The genes are TRBV6-5 and TRBJ1-1; D might be TRBD1 (6 bases). The CDR3 length is 14 residues. Between the trimmed V and J ends, which lost 2 bases and 4 bases, there was a span of 11 bases. Germline V gene data show CDR1 as MNHEY and CDR2 as SVGAGI. The CDR3 region has the DNA TGTGCCAGCAGTTACAGAGTAGGGGGCACTGAAGCTTTCTTT. Residues: CASSYRVGGTEAFF.

J is TRBJ2-2 and V is TRBV15, with TRBD2 as a possible D gene (7 bases). With 7 bases removed from V and 5 bases from J, the gap between germline ends came to 17 bases. The CDR3 spans 15 residues. Germline CDR1 LNHNV, CDR2 YYDKDF (reference sequence). The chain's CDR3 is CATNSRGAGTGELFF. The CDR3 bases are TGTGCCACCAACTCCAGGGGAGCGGGAACCGGGGAGCTGTTTTTT. The whole variable domain, filled in from reference TRBV15 and TRBJ2-2, reads DAMVIQNPRYQVTQFGKPVTLSCSQTLNHNVMYWYQQKSSQAPKLLFHYYDKDFNNEADTPDNFQSRRPNTSFCFLDIRSPGLGDTAMYLCATNSRGAGTGELFFGEGSRLTVL.

With respect to this clone: Other DNA sequences in this specimen translate into the identical CDR3. This chain uses TRBV5-1 with TRBJ1-5; D gene unclear. Deletions cut 0 bases from V and 0 bases from J, with 7 bases between. This CDR3 has 15 amino acids. Looked up from germline, CDR1 is SGHRS and CDR2 is YFSETQ. The CDR3 sequence: CASSLGGYSNQPQHF. The DNA of the CDR3 is TGCGCCAGCAGCTTGGGTGGATATAGCAATCAGCCCCAGCATTTT.

The chain joins TRBV14 to TRBJ1-1; tentatively, D is TRBD1 (5 bases). Germline loops: CDR1 SGHDN, CDR2 FVKESK. Deletions cut 2 bases from V and 4 bases from J, with 8 bases between. The CDR3 has 13 residues. CDR3 sequence reads: CASSQWQGTEAFF. Written as DNA, the CDR3 is TGTGCCAGCAGCCAATGGCAGGGCACTGAAGCTTTCTTT.

This rearrangement joins TRBV19 to TRBJ2-7; no definite D call. Trimming pared 0 bases from V and 0 bases from J, leaving 12 bases between. Germline lookup yields CDR1 LNHDA and CDR2 SQIVND (reference sequence). This CDR3 has 16 residues. DNA of the CDR3: TGTGCCAGTAGTATAGATGGGCGGACCAGCTCCTACGAGCAGTACTTC. Encoded protein: CASSIDGRTSSYEQYF.

The chain carries TRBV28 and TRBJ2-2, with 8 bases identical to TRBD2. The CDR3 extends over 19 amino acids. CDR1 and CDR2 (germline): MDHEN, SYDVKM. V lost 8 bases, J lost 7 bases, and 24 bases stayed unmatched. The CDR3 nucleotides are TGTGCCAGCGCTGTAGGGGTTTATGCCTACTCTACTAGCGGCGGGGAGCTGTTTTTT. Translation gives CASAVGVYAYSTSGGELFF.

The genes are TRBV7-9 and TRBJ2-7; tentatively, D is TRBD1 or TRBD2 (5 bases each). V lost 5 bases, J lost 2 bases, and 13 bases lay in between. The germline gives CDR1 SEHNR, CDR2 FQNEAQ (reference sequence). The CDR3 spans 14 residues. CDR3 loop: CASSEGGGTYEQYF. The CDR3 DNA follows: TGTGCCAGCAGCGAAGGTGGGGGAACCTACGAGCAGTACTTC.

CDR3 coding DNA: TGTGCCAGCAGTGCCGGGGCATCACCTAGCACAGATACGCAGTATTTT. Translation gives CASSAGASPSTDTQYF. V is TRBV2 and J is TRBJ2-3; D possibly matches TRBD1 or TRBD2 (5 bases each). This CDR3 region has 16 residues. V was shortened by 4 bases and J by 0 bases, with 14 bases between the two germline ends. Looked up from germline, CDR1 is SNHLY and CDR2 is FYNNEI.

V gene TRBV5-4 combines with J gene TRBJ2-7; D ambiguous. This CDR3 is built from 14 residues. Germline V gene sequence: CDR1 SGHNT, CDR2 YYREEE (reference sequence). V lost 4 bases to trimming and J lost 7 bases, with 18 bases between them. The CDR3 loop is CASSLVGVAEEQYF. CDR3 sequence (DNA): TGTGCCAGCAGCCTCGTTGGGGTAGCTGAGGAGCAGTACTTC.

This clone occurred once. The chain recombines TRBV7-9 with TRBJ2-2, with 7 positions matching TRBD1. Trimming removed 5 bases from V and 6 bases from J; junction bases left unmatched: 6. The CDR3 loop spans 14 amino acids. Germline V gene lookup returns CDR1 SEHNR and CDR2 FQNEAQ (reference sequence). CDR3 bases: TGTGCCAGCAGCATACAGGGGCGGGCCGGGGAGCTGTTTTTT. As protein: CASSIQGRAGELFF.

This clone was observed once. The chain couples TRBV9 to TRBJ2-1; 8 nucleotides line up with TRBD2. CDR3 size: 15 residues. V trimming: 3 bases; J trimming: 3 bases; junction bases outside the gene matches: 5. Per germline, CDR1 SGDLS and CDR2 YYNGEE. The CDR3 nucleotides read TGTGCCAGCAGCGAATCCGGGACTAGCTACAATGAGCAGTTCTTC. It translates to CASSESGTSYNEQFF. The complete variable domain, with remaining parts taken from reference TRBV9 and TRBJ2-1, reads DSGVTQTPKHLITATGQRVTLRCSPRSGDLSVYWYQQSLDQGLQFLIQYYNGEERAKGNILERFSAQQFPDLHSELNLSSLELGDSALYFCASSESGTSYNEQFFGPGTRLTVL.

This chain connects TRBV11-2 to TRBJ2-1; TRBD2 might be the D (5 bases). Between the trimmed V and J ends, which lost 5 bases and 2 bases, there was a span of 10 bases. CDR1 is SGHAT, CDR2 FQNNGV, per germline. The CDR3 totals 14 residues. CDR3 loop: CASSPWTPYNEQFF. Written as DNA, the CDR3 is TGTGCCAGCAGCCCCTGGACTCCCTACAATGAGCAGTTCTTC.

The V call is TRBV6-5, the J call TRBJ2-2, with TRBD2 identical over 11 bases. Trimming at V came to 8 bases and at J to 7 bases, leaving 9 bases not matched to a gene. Germline V gene lookup returns CDR1 MNHEY and CDR2 SVGAGI. The CDR3 runs 15 residues. As DNA, the CDR3 is TGTGCCAGCGGACAGACTAGCGGGACCATCGGGGAGCTGTTTTTT. Translation gives CASGQTSGTIGELFF.

This clone was seen a single time. The same CDR3 is also encoded by other DNA sequences in this sample. This chain joins TRBV6-5 and TRBJ2-5; maybe TRBD1 (6 bases). The CDR3 runs to 14 residues. The V end was cut by 2 bases, the J end by 4 bases, with 11 bases between. Germline CDR1 and CDR2: MNHEY and SVGAGI. CDR3 DNA: TGTGCCAGCAGTTACGGGCAGGGGTTAGAGACCCAGTACTTC. Translated: CASSYGQGLETQYF.

DNA of the CDR3: TGTGCCAGCAGCCTGGACAGGGGCTACACTGAAGCTTTCTTT. Its translation: CASSLDRGYTEAFF. The V call is TRBV5-4, the J call TRBJ1-1, with 9 bases fitting TRBD1. The CDR3 length is 14 residues. Per germline, CDR1 SGHNT and CDR2 YYREEE (reference sequence). The V segment lost 4 bases and the J segment 3 bases; nucleotides outside the gene matches: 4.

The chain carries TRBV27 and TRBJ2-7; D is unresolved. Trimming took off 6 bases at V and 0 bases at J, with 12 bases between the two ends. The V gene's germline CDR1 is MNHEY and CDR2 SMNVEV (reference sequence). This CDR3 comprises 14 residues. This chain's CDR3 is CASRADHSSYEQYF. The CDR3, as DNA: TGTGCCAGCAGGGCCGACCACAGCTCCTACGAGCAGTACTTC.

V gene TRBV28 combines with J gene TRBJ1-1; 8 bases fit TRBD1. Germline V lookup: CDR1 MDHEN, CDR2 SYDVKM. The CDR3 is 16 residues long. V dropped 6 bases and J dropped 1; count of bases not matched to a gene: 10. This chain's CDR3 is CASRGRTGQPNTEAFF. In DNA form, the CDR3 reads TGTGCCAGCAGAGGACGGACAGGGCAGCCGAACACTGAAGCTTTCTTT.

The rearrangement links TRBV7-2 to TRBJ1-2; the D gene is possibly TRBD1 (6 bases). V was cut by 1 base and J by 2 bases, with 11 bases left in between. Germline V gene lookup returns CDR1 SGHTA and CDR2 FQGNSA. The CDR3 has 15 residues. CDR3 DNA: TGTGCCAGCAGCTTAGAATCCAGGGGCAACTATGGCTACACCTTC. It yields the protein CASSLESRGNYGYTF. Full variable domain (outside the CDR3, taken from reference TRBV7-2 and TRBJ1-2): GAGVSQSPSNKVTEKGKDVELRCDPISGHTALYWYRQSLGQGLEFLIYFQGNSAPDKSGLPSDRFSAERTGGSVSTLTIQRTQQEDSAVYLCASSLESRGNYGYTFGSGTRLTVV.